This is a list of T cell receptor beta chains from one sample in a study of beta chain features in type 1 diabetes. Method: immunoSEQ multiplex PCR; TCRdb's copy keeps in-frame clones and lacks some. The sample lists roughly 400,000 clones; approximately 15% were seen once. The sequenced sample consisted of naive CD4+ T cells from blood. These receptors originate from a man aged 25-45 years in good health. Each CDR3 is given with its conserved first and last residue. The order of the fields is J gene, clone size, D gene, V gene, CDR3 DNA, CDR3 protein. A D gene is named only where the DNA matches it firmly. Clone size is not always given. Where it is, it says once, few, many or a class for expanded clones.

TRBJ2-1	NA	NA	TRBV29-1	TGCAGCGTTGATATCGGGGAGCAGTTCTTC	CSVDIGEQFF
TRBJ1-6	few	NA	TRBV9	TGTGCCAGCAGCGTATTCGAGAGCTCCTATAATTCACCCCTCCACTTT	CASSVFESSYNSPLHF
TRBJ1-2	NA	NA	TRBV9	TGTGCCAGCAGCGTAGGAGGGCTCGTTAACTATGGCTACACCTTC	CASSVGGLVNYGYTF
TRBJ2-5	few	TRBD2	TRBV5-1	TGCGCCAGCAGCTTGTGGGAGGGGTCTAGAGAGACCCAGTACTTC	CASSLWEGSRETQYF
TRBJ2-5	NA	NA	TRBV11-2	TGTGCCAGCAGCCCCCTCCGGGTGGCTCAAGAGACCCAGTACTTC	CASSPLRVAQETQYF
TRBJ2-2	NA	NA	TRBV15	TGTGCCACCAGCAGGGATAGGACAGACGGGGAGCTGTTTTTT	CATSRDRTDGELFF
TRBJ1-3	NA	NA	TRBV6-1	TGTGCCAGCAGCCGAGAGGGAAACACCATATATTTT	CASSREGNTIYF
TRBJ2-1	few	NA	TRBV7-2	TGTGCCAGCAGCTTCCGACGGGGCGAGTACAATGAGCAGTTCTTC	CASSFRRGEYNEQFF
TRBJ2-3	NA	TRBD2	TRBV7-2	TGTGCCAGCAGCTTATCCCCTAGCGGGATTAGCACAGATACGCAGTATTTT	CASSLSPSGISTDTQYF
TRBJ1-1	NA	NA	TRBV6-1	TGTGCCAGCAGAAGGGTGGTGAACACTGAAGCTTTCTTT	CASRRVVNTEAFF
TRBJ2-1	NA	NA	TRBV7-3	TGTGCCAGCAGCTTCCAGGAGAGCTCCTACAATGAGCAGTTCTTC	CASSFQESSYNEQFF
TRBJ1-2	NA	NA	TRBV29-1	TGCAGCGTTGTGCCAGTTGCTAACTATGGCTACACCTTC	CSVVPVANYGYTF
TRBJ2-1	few	NA	TRBV2	TGTGCCAGCAGTGTCGACTACAGCTCCTACAATGAGCAGTTCTTC	CASSVDYSSYNEQFF
TRBJ2-7	few	NA	TRBV7-2	TGTGCCAGCAGGGCATCCCCGTTGTACGAGCAGTACTTC	CASRASPLYEQYF
TRBJ1-4	few	NA	TRBV27	TGTGCCAGCAGTTCGTGGGGAAGCGGCGAAAAACTGTTTTTT	CASSSWGSGEKLFF
TRBJ2-1	NA	NA	TRBV9	TGTGCCAGCAGCGTAGACCGGAATGAGCAGTTCTTC	CASSVDRNEQFF
TRBJ2-3	few	TRBD2	TRBV30	TGTGCCTGGGATAGACTAGCGGGAGATACGCAGTATTTT	CAWDRLAGDTQYF
TRBJ2-5	few	TRBD2	TRBV9	TGTGCCAGCAGCCCAGGGACTAGCGGGAGGGAGACCCAGTACTTC	CASSPGTSGRETQYF
TRBJ2-3	NA	TRBD1	TRBV5-1	TGCGCCAGCAGCGTAGGGACAGGGGGCCCAGATACGCAGTATTTT	CASSVGTGGPDTQYF
TRBJ2-1	few	NA	TRBV11-3	TGTGCCAGCAGCTCTGGACTGGGGAATGAGCAGTTCTTC	CASSSGLGNEQFF
TRBJ2-2	NA	NA	TRBV7-8	TGTGCCAGCAGCTTACAGCGGAACACCGGGGAGCTGTTTTTT	CASSLQRNTGELFF
TRBJ1-5	few	NA	TRBV19	TGTGCCAGTCGCACCCGACAGAATCAGCCCCAGCATTTT	CASRTRQNQPQHF
TRBJ2-5	few	NA	TRBV14	TGTGCCAGCAGCCGCTCACTAGTGTTCCAAGAGACCCAGTACTTC	CASSRSLVFQETQYF
TRBJ2-3	NA	NA	TRBV9	TGTGCCAGCAGCGTAGATCAGGGCACAGATACGCAGTATTTT	CASSVDQGTDTQYF
TRBJ2-1	few	NA	TRBV7-3	TGTGCCAGCAGCTTAAGAGTGAGGGGGGAGGCCTACAATGAGCAGTTCTTC	CASSLRVRGEAYNEQFF
TRBJ2-7	NA	NA	TRBV29-1	TGCAGCGTTGGAGTTAGCTCCTACGAGCAGTACTTC	CSVGVSSYEQYF
TRBJ1-5	NA	TRBD1	TRBV10-3	TGTGCCACCCAAGGACAGGACGGGCAGCCCCAGCATTTT	CATQGQDGQPQHF
TRBJ2-7	NA	NA	TRBV10-3	TGTGCCATCAGTTTGACAGCTGGCGAGCAGTACTTC	CAISLTAGEQYF
TRBJ1-2	few	NA	TRBV25-1	TGTGCCAGCAGTGCCGCAGGAATGTATGGCTACACCTTC	CASSAAGMYGYTF
TRBJ2-4	NA	NA	TRBV10-3	TGTGCCATCAGTGACGAGGTACTTCAGTACTTC	CAISDEVLQYF
TRBJ2-1	few	TRBD1	TRBV7-9	TGTGCCAGCAGCCTAGACAGGGACAATGAGCAGTTCTTC	CASSLDRDNEQFF
TRBJ2-5	many	NA	TRBV30	TGTGCCTGGAGTCTCCCGACAGGCCGGGGGGAGACCCAGTACTTC	CAWSLPTGRGETQYF
TRBJ1-1	NA	NA	TRBV4-3	TGCGCCAGCAGCCGGACAGCGAACACTGAAGCTTTCTTT	CASSRTANTEAFF
TRBJ2-2	NA	NA	TRBV9	TGTGCCAGCAGTGTCTCTAGCGTGGATAACACCGGGGAGCTGTTTTTT	CASSVSSVDNTGELFF
TRBJ1-1	few	NA	TRBV14	TGTGCCAGCAGCCAGTGGGCGCGCGCTTTCTTT	CASSQWARAFF
TRBJ2-5	NA	TRBD2	TRBV7-9	TGTGCCAGCAGCTTAGTTGGCGGGGGACAAGAGACCCAGTACTTC	CASSLVGGGQETQYF
TRBJ2-3	NA	NA	TRBV11-3	TGTGCCAGCAGCTTAGATCGCCAGGGTGCGGATACGCAGTATTTT	CASSLDRQGADTQYF
TRBJ2-3	NA	TRBD1	TRBV7-9	TGTGCCAGCAGCACCGGACAGGGTTCAGATACGCAGTATTTT	CASSTGQGSDTQYF
TRBJ2-4	few	NA	TRBV5-4	TGTGCCAGCAGCTTTAGGGAGGTCCAAAACATTCAGTACTTC	CASSFREVQNIQYF
TRBJ2-3	NA	TRBD2	TRBV25-1	TGTGCCAGCGACACCTGGACTAGCGGGGAGTACACAGATACGCAGTATTTT	CASDTWTSGEYTDTQYF
TRBJ1-2	NA	NA	TRBV18	TGTGCCAGCTCACCACTTCAGGATCAAGGCTATGGCTACACCTTC	CASSPLQDQGYGYTF
TRBJ1-6	NA	NA	TRBV14	TGTGCCAGCAGCTCTTCCCCAGGGGCCAATTCACCCCTCCACTTT	CASSSSPGANSPLHF
TRBJ2-5	few	NA	TRBV30	TGTGCCTGGGGAGGGCGGGTTCCAGAGACCCAGTACTTC	CAWGGRVPETQYF
TRBJ1-5	few	NA	TRBV7-8	TGTGCCAGCAGACAACAGGGCTATAGCAATCAGCCCCAGCATTTT	CASRQQGYSNQPQHF
TRBJ1-5	NA	NA	TRBV28	TGTGCCAGCAGTGGCGGTAATCAGCCCCAGCATTTT	CASSGGNQPQHF
TRBJ2-3	NA	NA	TRBV30	TGTGCCTGGAGAAAGCAAAGCGATCCAGTCAGAGATACGCAGTATTTT	CAWRKQSDPVRDTQYF
TRBJ1-4	few	NA	TRBV4-3	TGCGCCAGCAGCCAAGATCATGGAACAGGGGAAAAACTGTTTTTT	CASSQDHGTGEKLFF
TRBJ1-5	NA	TRBD1	TRBV19	TGTGCCAGTAGTATGATCGCGAGCAGGGGGCGAAGCAATCAGCCCCAGCATTTT	CASSMIASRGRSNQPQHF
TRBJ2-5	NA	NA	TRBV7-9	TGTGCCAGCAGCTTGGAGGTGGCGGGAAGTCTCCCGGGGGAGACCCAGTACTTC	CASSLEVAGSLPGETQYF
TRBJ2-5	few	TRBD1	TRBV11-1	TGTGCCAGCAGCTTCGACAGGGGAGAGACCCAGTACTTC	CASSFDRGETQYF
TRBJ2-5	few	NA	TRBV19	TGTGCCAGTAGTTTCCTTGGCCAGGCCCAGTACTTC	CASSFLGQAQYF
TRBJ2-5	few	NA	TRBV30	TGTGCCTGGAGTGCCACAGAGACCCAGTACTTC	CAWSATETQYF
TRBJ1-1	NA	NA	TRBV29-1	TGCAGCGTTTCAACAGGGTTAGGGACCGCTGAAGCTTTCTTT	CSVSTGLGTAEAFF
TRBJ1-2	NA	NA	TRBV25-1	TGTGCCAGCAACTGGGGGTATGGCTACACCTTC	CASNWGYGYTF
TRBJ1-6	NA	NA	TRBV5-4	TGTGCCAGCAGCTTGGACCCCCCAGGGGCGGCTCATTCACCCCTCCACTTT	CASSLDPPGAAHSPLHF
TRBJ1-4	few	NA	TRBV7-2	TGTGCCAGCAGCTTAGGACAGTATGAAAAACTGTTTTTT	CASSLGQYEKLFF
TRBJ2-7	NA	NA	TRBV4-1	TGCGCCAGCAGCCAATCGGCTATGGCTACCTACGAGCAGTACTTC	CASSQSAMATYEQYF
TRBJ2-1	few	NA	TRBV15	TGTGCCACCAGCAGAGGATGGGGGGTCACACCCGGGGAGAATGAGCAGTTCTTC	CATSRGWGVTPGENEQFF
TRBJ1-2	NA	TRBD1	TRBV18	TGTGCCAGCTCACCTATTGCGGGACAGGGGGCTACTCTCTATGGCTACACCTTC	CASSPIAGQGATLYGYTF
TRBJ2-5	NA	NA	TRBV5-6	TGTGCCAGCAGCGGGCCCCGATTCCAAGAGACCCAGTACTTC	CASSGPRFQETQYF